These T cell receptor beta chains were read from a single sample in a study of T-cell reconstitution after alpha-beta-depleted transplantation in children. Via MiXCR, TCRdb re-called the PCR reads, giving one row per CDR3 protein. Here the sample spans 100,000 or so distinct CDR3 sequences, around 6.1% being singletons. Sequenced here: PBMCs, mostly from graft donor cells, sampled 60 days after TCRalphabeta/CD19-depleted stem cell transplant. The receptors stem from a female patient younger than 10 who had a stem cell transplant for Fanconi anemia, so the T cells may come from the graft donor. Each CDR3 is given with its conserved first and last residue. Fields, in order: clone size, J gene, V gene, D gene, CDR3 DNA, CDR3 protein. The D gene is left open where the match is weak. Rows may omit the clone size; those that give it use once, few, many or a size class.

clone_size: .; j_call: TRBJ2-5; v_call: TRBV20-1; d_call: TRBD2; cdr3_nt: TGCAGTGCTCCCGGACTAGCGGGAGGGGAGACCCAGTACTTC; cdr3_aa: CSAPGLAGGETQYF
clone_size: few; j_call: TRBJ1-5; v_call: TRBV7-2; d_call: .; cdr3_nt: TGTGCCAGCAGCGAAGTGGGGAGGAGAAAGGATCAGCCCCAGCATTTT; cdr3_aa: CASSEVGRRKDQPQHF
clone_size: many; j_call: TRBJ1-2; v_call: TRBV5-1; d_call: .; cdr3_nt: TGCGCCAGCAGCTTGGGGACAGAACCTTATGGCTACACCTTC; cdr3_aa: CASSLGTEPYGYTF
clone_size: many; j_call: TRBJ1-2; v_call: TRBV5-1; d_call: .; cdr3_nt: TGCGCCAGCAGCTTGGATGGGTCGGGCTATGGCTACACCTTC; cdr3_aa: CASSLDGSGYGYTF
clone_size: few; j_call: TRBJ2-7; v_call: TRBV20-1; d_call: .; cdr3_nt: TGCAGTGCTAGAGGCCGGCCCCTCGCCTACGAGCAGTACTTC; cdr3_aa: CSARGRPLAYEQYF
clone_size: few; j_call: TRBJ2-1; v_call: TRBV4-2; d_call: .; cdr3_nt: TGTGCCAGCAGCCAAGGTACGCTTACTATTAACAATGAGCAGTTCTTC; cdr3_aa: CASSQGTLTINNEQFF
clone_size: many; j_call: TRBJ2-7; v_call: TRBV14; d_call: .; cdr3_nt: TGTGCCAGCAGCCTAGACACCTCCTACGAGCAGTACTTC; cdr3_aa: CASSLDTSYEQYF
clone_size: few; j_call: TRBJ1-2; v_call: TRBV20-1; d_call: TRBD1; cdr3_nt: TGCAGTGCTAGAACAGGGGGCGTATGGGGCTACACCTTC; cdr3_aa: CSARTGGVWGYTF
clone_size: many; j_call: TRBJ2-5; v_call: TRBV7-2; d_call: .; cdr3_nt: TGTGCCAGCAGCCAAACAGAGGCCCGCGAGACCCAGTACTTC; cdr3_aa: CASSQTEARETQYF
clone_size: .; j_call: TRBJ2-4; v_call: TRBV5-1; d_call: .; cdr3_nt: TGCGCCAGCAGCGAGTGGGACCAAACCAAAAACATTCAGTACTTC; cdr3_aa: CASSEWDQTKNIQYF
clone_size: many; j_call: TRBJ2-5; v_call: TRBV7-8; d_call: .; cdr3_nt: TGTGCCAGCAGCTTACCCGTAGAGACCCAGTACTTC; cdr3_aa: CASSLPVETQYF
clone_size: many; j_call: TRBJ2-3; v_call: TRBV25-1; d_call: .; cdr3_nt: TGTGCCAGCGACCACACAGATACGCAGTATTTT; cdr3_aa: CASDHTDTQYF
clone_size: .; j_call: TRBJ2-5; v_call: TRBV18; d_call: .; cdr3_nt: TGTGCCAGCTCACCCCCGGGACTCCTGGGACAAGAGACCCAGTACTTC; cdr3_aa: CASSPPGLLGQETQYF
clone_size: .; j_call: TRBJ2-5; v_call: TRBV10-3; d_call: TRBD2; cdr3_nt: TGTGCCATCAGTGAGGGGGACTATCAAGAGACCCAGTACTTC; cdr3_aa: CAISEGDYQETQYF
clone_size: few; j_call: TRBJ1-2; v_call: TRBV5-1; d_call: TRBD1; cdr3_nt: TGCGCCAGCAGCTTGGGGGGGACAGGGGCCAGTAACTATGGCTACACCTTC; cdr3_aa: CASSLGGTGASNYGYTF
clone_size: many; j_call: TRBJ1-5; v_call: TRBV28; d_call: .; cdr3_nt: TGTGCCAGCAGTTTAAGAGTCAATCAGCCCCAGCATTTT; cdr3_aa: CASSLRVNQPQHF
clone_size: .; j_call: TRBJ1-5; v_call: TRBV28; d_call: .; cdr3_nt: TGTGCCAGCAGTTTATCAGCCGCCCCAAATCAGCCCCAGCATTTT; cdr3_aa: CASSLSAAPNQPQHF
clone_size: .; j_call: TRBJ2-5; v_call: TRBV30; d_call: .; cdr3_nt: TGTGCCTGGAGTGGGCGGTCGCAAGAGACCCAGTACTTC; cdr3_aa: CAWSGRSQETQYF
clone_size: many; j_call: TRBJ2-3; v_call: TRBV4-2; d_call: TRBD1; cdr3_nt: TGTGCCAGCAGCCAGCCGACAGGGGCAGATACGCAGTATTTT; cdr3_aa: CASSQPTGADTQYF
clone_size: many; j_call: TRBJ2-1; v_call: TRBV9; d_call: .; cdr3_nt: TGTGCCAGCAGCGTTTACATCCACAATGAGCAGTTCTTC; cdr3_aa: CASSVYIHNEQFF
clone_size: .; j_call: TRBJ2-7; v_call: TRBV7-9; d_call: TRBD1; cdr3_nt: TGTGCCAGCAGACCCGAACAGGGGACCGCCTACGAGCAGTACTTC; cdr3_aa: CASRPEQGTAYEQYF
clone_size: .; j_call: TRBJ2-7; v_call: TRBV30; d_call: .; cdr3_nt: TGTGCCTGGGGCAGGGAATCTCCCTACGAGCAGTACTTC; cdr3_aa: CAWGRESPYEQYF
clone_size: many; j_call: TRBJ1-1; v_call: TRBV27; d_call: TRBD1; cdr3_nt: TGTGCCAGTAACAGACAGGGAAGGGATCGGACTGAAGCTTTCTTT; cdr3_aa: CASNRQGRDRTEAFF
clone_size: many; j_call: TRBJ2-3; v_call: TRBV5-1; d_call: TRBD2; cdr3_nt: TGCGCCAGCAGCTTGTCCGCGGGAGGGGGTGCAGATACGCAGTATTTT; cdr3_aa: CASSLSAGGGADTQYF
clone_size: .; j_call: TRBJ1-5; v_call: TRBV5-1; d_call: .; cdr3_nt: TGCGCCAGCAGCCCCGGACTTAGCAATCAGCCCCAGCATTTT; cdr3_aa: CASSPGLSNQPQHF
clone_size: few; j_call: TRBJ1-4; v_call: TRBV7-9; d_call: TRBD1; cdr3_nt: TGTGCCAGCAGCCGGGACAGGGCCCCTTATTACGAAAAACTGTTTTTT; cdr3_aa: CASSRDRAPYYEKLFF
clone_size: many; j_call: TRBJ2-7; v_call: TRBV5-5; d_call: .; cdr3_nt: TGTGCCAGCAGCAAAGACTCCAGGGTCTCCTACGAGCAGTACTTC; cdr3_aa: CASSKDSRVSYEQYF
clone_size: many; j_call: TRBJ2-1; v_call: TRBV10-2; d_call: .; cdr3_nt: TGCGCCAGCAGTACTATCCAGGCCTACAATGAGCAGTTCTTC; cdr3_aa: CASSTIQAYNEQFF
clone_size: few; j_call: TRBJ2-3; v_call: TRBV19; d_call: .; cdr3_nt: TGTGCCAGTAGCAAACTAGGAAACGCACAAGATACGCAGTATTTT; cdr3_aa: CASSKLGNAQDTQYF
clone_size: .; j_call: TRBJ2-5; v_call: TRBV5-1; d_call: .; cdr3_nt: TGCGCCAGCAGCTTTAGGACTCAAGAGACCCAGTACTTC; cdr3_aa: CASSFRTQETQYF
clone_size: .; j_call: TRBJ1-2; v_call: TRBV18; d_call: .; cdr3_nt: TGTGCCAGCTCACCGGTAGAGGGCTACACCTTC; cdr3_aa: CASSPVEGYTF
clone_size: many; j_call: TRBJ2-1; v_call: TRBV7-8; d_call: .; cdr3_nt: TGTGCCAGCAGCTTAGTTCGCGATGAGCAGTTCTTC; cdr3_aa: CASSLVRDEQFF
clone_size: many; j_call: TRBJ2-5; v_call: TRBV10-3; d_call: TRBD2; cdr3_nt: TGTGCCATCTCTTCCGGGACTAGCGAAGAGACCCAGTACTTC; cdr3_aa: CAISSGTSEETQYF
clone_size: many; j_call: TRBJ2-4; v_call: TRBV6-1; d_call: TRBD1; cdr3_nt: TGTGCCAGCAGTGAGGCAGGGGGCCCCCCAAACATTCAGTACTTC; cdr3_aa: CASSEAGGPPNIQYF
clone_size: .; j_call: TRBJ2-7; v_call: TRBV20-1; d_call: TRBD1; cdr3_nt: TGCAGTGCTAGCTCCTGGACAGGACTCTACGAGCAGTACTTC; cdr3_aa: CSASSWTGLYEQYF
clone_size: .; j_call: TRBJ1-6; v_call: TRBV6-5; d_call: .; cdr3_nt: TGTGCCAGCAGTTATCGGGGGGGCGCGGTCAATTCACCCCTCCACTTT; cdr3_aa: CASSYRGGAVNSPLHF
clone_size: .; j_call: TRBJ2-7; v_call: TRBV20-1; d_call: TRBD2; cdr3_nt: TGCAGTGCTAGGGGACTAGCGGGAGAGAACGAGCAGTACTTC; cdr3_aa: CSARGLAGENEQYF
clone_size: .; j_call: TRBJ2-4; v_call: TRBV20-1; d_call: .; cdr3_nt: TGCAGTGCTAGAGGGGCAGGGGCCAAAAACATTCAGTACTTC; cdr3_aa: CSARGAGAKNIQYF
clone_size: .; j_call: TRBJ2-5; v_call: TRBV4-1; d_call: TRBD2; cdr3_nt: TGCGCCAGCAGCCAGATAGCGGGAGAAGAGACCCAGTACTTC; cdr3_aa: CASSQIAGEETQYF
clone_size: many; j_call: TRBJ2-7; v_call: TRBV5-1; d_call: TRBD1; cdr3_nt: TGCGCCAGCAGCTTTACAGGGGTCGACGAGCAGTACTTC; cdr3_aa: CASSFTGVDEQYF
clone_size: many; j_call: TRBJ1-1; v_call: TRBV20-1; d_call: .; cdr3_nt: TGCAGTGTCCCAGAATGGGGGCGGGTCACTGAAGCTTTCTTT; cdr3_aa: CSVPEWGRVTEAFF
clone_size: .; j_call: TRBJ1-2; v_call: TRBV5-1; d_call: TRBD1; cdr3_nt: TGCGCCAGCAGCGCGGGACAGGGCGATGGCTACACCTTC; cdr3_aa: CASSAGQGDGYTF